These 11 T cell receptor beta chains were sequenced from one sample in a study of T cell responses to AZD1222 COVID-19 vaccine. Clones were sequenced by immunoSEQ multiplex PCR, and TCRdb holds only the in-frame ones, with some missing. The table lists roughly 170,000 clones, about 90% of them singletons, with 1.5% to 2% in the top ten. Source: peripheral blood, taken on day 0 of AZD1222 vaccination. The receptors originated from an adult in good health.

The rearrangement links TRBV11-2 to TRBJ2-3, with D possibly called TRBD1 or TRBD2 (6 bases each). Trimming took off 6 bases at V and 1 base at J, with 17 bases between the two ends. In germline, CDR1 is SGHAT, CDR2 FQNNGV. There are 16 residues in the CDR3. CDR3 sequence (DNA): TGTGCCAGCAGAGACGGGGGCCCGCTTCGCACAGATACGCAGTATTTT. Its protein is CASRDGGPLRTDTQYF.

The rearrangement links TRBV19 to TRBJ1-1; 9 nucleotides align to TRBD1. Germline CDR1 LNHDA, CDR2 SQIVND (reference sequence). V trimming: 4 bases; J trimming: 11 bases; junction bases outside the gene matches: 5. CDR3 length equals 12 residues. The CDR3 sequence: CASSTSQGAAFF. In DNA, the CDR3 is TGTGCCAGTAGTACATCACAGGGGGCTGCTTTCTTT.

J is TRBJ1-4 and V is TRBV5-1; a weak D match, TRBD1 (5 bases). Germline V lookup: CDR1 SGHRS, CDR2 YFSETQ. V was clipped by 3 bases and J by 5 bases, with 11 bases between them. The CDR3 loop spans 14 amino acids. The CDR3 nucleotides read TGCGCCAGCAGCTCCCGGGGCCAAAATGAAAAACTGTTTTTT. Amino acid sequence: CASSSRGQNEKLFF.

The chain couples TRBV11-2 to TRBJ2-7; 7 nucleotides agree with TRBD1. CDR3 length: 16 amino acids. Germline CDR1 SGHAT, CDR2 FQNNGV. Unmatched junction bases numbered 10, after V lost 1 base and J lost 4 bases. The DNA of the CDR3 is TGTGCCAGCAGCTTAGTGTCAGGGGGACCAGGGTACGAGCAGTACTTC. The encoded protein is CASSLVSGGPGYEQYF.

V and J are TRBV11-2 and TRBJ1-1; possibly TRBD1 for D (6 bases). Looked up from germline, CDR1 is SGHAT and CDR2 is FQNNGV. The CDR3 sequence is 14 residues long. V shed 3 bases and J shed 6 bases, with 14 bases lying between them. Here the CDR3 reads CASSFSWGGSEAFF. Written as DNA, the CDR3 is TGTGCCAGCAGCTTTTCATGGGGGGGCTCTGAAGCTTTCTTT. Combining the CDR3 with reference TRBV11-2 and TRBJ1-1 gives the whole variable domain EAGVAQSPRYKIIEKRQSVAFWCNPISGHATLYWYQQILGQGPKLLIQFQNNGVVDDSQLPKDRFSAERLKGVDSTLKIQPAKLEDSAVYLCASSFSWGGSEAFFGQGTRLTVV.

The DNA of the CDR3 is TGTGCCAGCAGCTTCCTGGGTAGTCGCTACACCTTC. Its protein product is CASSFLGSRYTF. This rearrangement joins TRBV7-2 to TRBJ1-2; D gene unclear. This CDR3 has 12 residues. The V and J ends lost 3 bases and 9 bases respectively, with 11 bases between them. Germline CDR1 SGHTA, CDR2 FQGNSA.

This chain uses TRBV20-1 with TRBJ1-4; unclear D gene. V gave up 5 bases and J gave up 8 bases, with 9 bases separating them. The CDR3 has 11 residues. CDR1 DFQATT and CDR2 SNEGSKA come from the germline V gene (reference sequence). DNA of the CDR3: TGCAGTGCTGTCGGAAGAGAAAAACTGTTTTTT. Translated: CSAVGREKLFF.

DNA of the CDR3: TGTGCCAGCAGCGTAGGGGCCCAAACGCCCGGAGACAGGCATGGCTACACCTTC. Its translation is CASSVGAQTPGDRHGYTF. The J gene is TRBJ1-2, the V gene TRBV9, with D possibly being TRBD1 (6 bases). Trimming left V 0 bases short and J 6 bases short, with 24 bases between. This CDR3 spans 18 amino acids. The germline V gene has CDR1 SGDLS and CDR2 YYNGEE.

This sequence joins TRBV6-5 and TRBJ1-1; perhaps TRBD1 as D (5 bases). The V end was cut by 2 bases, the J end by 1 base, with 8 bases between. The CDR3 totals 14 residues. CDR1 MNHEY and CDR2 SVGAGI come from the germline V gene. CDR3 nucleotide sequence: TGTGCCAGCAGTTACCTAGACAGGAACACTGAAGCTTTCTTT. This codes for CASSYLDRNTEAFF.

The chain recombines TRBV6-5 with TRBJ1-2; D not certain. The CDR3 runs to 15 residues. Germline CDR1 MNHEY, CDR2 SVGAGI. With 0 bases removed from V and 0 bases from J, the gap between germline ends came to 8 bases. The CDR3 DNA reads as TGTGCCAGCAGTTACTCTGGGGTTCCTAACTATGGCTACACCTTC. It specifies CASSYSGVPNYGYTF.

The V and J genes are TRBV28 and TRBJ2-3, with TRBD2 matching over 13 bases. The length of the CDR3 is 15 residues. The ends lost 7 bases at V and 4 bases at J; junction bases unmatched: 5. The germline V gene encodes CDR1 MDHEN and CDR2 SYDVKM. In DNA form, the CDR3 reads TGTGCCAGCAAATCACTAGCGGGAGGGTCAGATACGCAGTATTTT. It yields the protein CASKSLAGGSDTQYF.